This is a list of T cell receptor beta chains from one sample in a study of blood T cell repertoires in COVID-19. The table came from immunoSEQ multiplex PCR; TCRdb's copy has only in-frame clones and leaves some out. The repertoire holds hundreds of thousands of clones, approximately 88% seen once, with around 0.8% in the top ten. The specimen was peripheral blood. All receptors come from a woman in her 30s with acute or convalescent COVID-19. The conserved cysteine and the conserved F or W are not part of the CDR3 here. Fields, in order: V gene, J gene, CDR3 protein.

v_call: TRBV12-3/TRBV12-4; j_call: TRBJ1-5; cdr3_aa: ASSLQGSQPQH
v_call: TRBV25-1; j_call: TRBJ1-3; cdr3_aa: ASSSGGSVDTIY
v_call: TRBV5-5; j_call: TRBJ1-6; cdr3_aa: ASSPLLGSQGSPLH
v_call: TRBV30; j_call: TRBJ1-2; cdr3_aa: AWSAGGFDGYT
v_call: TRBV21-1; j_call: TRBJ1-3; cdr3_aa: GGQGRGNTIY
v_call: TRBV10-3; j_call: TRBJ2-7; cdr3_aa: AISADSAEQY
v_call: TRBV3-1/TRBV3-2; j_call: TRBJ2-6; cdr3_aa: ASSHQTGAGANVLT
v_call: TRBV7-9; j_call: TRBJ2-3; cdr3_aa: ASSSGGGGSPSSTDTQY
v_call: TRBV27; j_call: TRBJ2-1; cdr3_aa: ASSRINRVGSYNEQF
v_call: TRBV6-5; j_call: TRBJ2-7; cdr3_aa: ASVTWGQGRYEQY
v_call: TRBV6-5; j_call: TRBJ1-5; cdr3_aa: ASSSPRQGHQPQH
v_call: TRBV30; j_call: TRBJ1-2; cdr3_aa: AWSSAYGYT
v_call: TRBV6-2/TRBV6-3; j_call: TRBJ1-5; cdr3_aa: ASSHRQLGNQPQH
v_call: TRBV6-6; j_call: TRBJ2-5; cdr3_aa: ASSYQNIQETQY
v_call: TRBV9; j_call: TRBJ1-1; cdr3_aa: ASSSTRANTEAF
v_call: TRBV6-1; j_call: TRBJ2-3; cdr3_aa: ASSERVAGMGTDTQY
v_call: TRBV10-1; j_call: TRBJ1-6; cdr3_aa: ASWSSYNSPLH
v_call: TRBV30; j_call: TRBJ2-5; cdr3_aa: AWSFRSQETQY
v_call: TRBV7-2; j_call: TRBJ2-3; cdr3_aa: ASSPPTDTQY
v_call: TRBV6-5; j_call: TRBJ1-5; cdr3_aa: ASSRDGLNQPQH
v_call: TRBV6-2/TRBV6-3; j_call: TRBJ2-1; cdr3_aa: ASSPREANYNEQF
v_call: TRBV12-3/TRBV12-4; j_call: TRBJ2-2; cdr3_aa: ASSRGLAELF
v_call: TRBV4-3; j_call: TRBJ2-5; cdr3_aa: ASSQGLRLAGEGETQY
v_call: TRBV7-9; j_call: TRBJ2-1; cdr3_aa: ASRDPQQGVSYNEQF
v_call: TRBV11-2; j_call: TRBJ2-7; cdr3_aa: ASSIQGVGTSAYEQY
v_call: TRBV5-4; j_call: TRBJ2-7; cdr3_aa: ASSFQGVGPYEQY
v_call: TRBV19; j_call: TRBJ1-1; cdr3_aa: ASRNRDMNTEAF
v_call: TRBV5-1; j_call: TRBJ1-2; cdr3_aa: ASSFGTGNYGYT
v_call: TRBV7-6; j_call: TRBJ2-1; cdr3_aa: ASSSGLHSNEQF
v_call: TRBV4-1; j_call: TRBJ2-1; cdr3_aa: ASSHAGRTNKQF
v_call: TRBV30; j_call: TRBJ2-3; cdr3_aa: AWSGSDTQY
v_call: TRBV13; j_call: TRBJ1-6; cdr3_aa: ASSLAGNNSPLH
v_call: TRBV27; j_call: TRBJ1-5; cdr3_aa: ASSHAQGQNQPQH
v_call: TRBV5-1; j_call: TRBJ1-2; cdr3_aa: ASRSDRHNGYT
v_call: TRBV6-5; j_call: TRBJ1-4; cdr3_aa: ASSVTATNEKLF
v_call: TRBV24-1; j_call: TRBJ2-5; cdr3_aa: ATSVLPRGETQY
v_call: TRBV12-3/TRBV12-4; j_call: TRBJ1-4; cdr3_aa: ASRQGVGEKLF
v_call: TRBV12-5; j_call: TRBJ2-2; cdr3_aa: ASGLFQGAGELF